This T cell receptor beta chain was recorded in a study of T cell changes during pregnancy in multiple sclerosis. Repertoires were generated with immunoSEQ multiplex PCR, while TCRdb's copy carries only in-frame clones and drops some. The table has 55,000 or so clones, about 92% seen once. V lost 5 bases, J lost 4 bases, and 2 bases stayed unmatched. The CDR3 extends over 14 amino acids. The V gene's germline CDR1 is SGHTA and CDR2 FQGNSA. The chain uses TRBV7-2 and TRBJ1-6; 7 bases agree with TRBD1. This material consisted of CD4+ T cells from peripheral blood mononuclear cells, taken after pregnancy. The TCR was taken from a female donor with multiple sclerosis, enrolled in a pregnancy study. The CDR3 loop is CASSPDRYNSPLHF. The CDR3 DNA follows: TGTGCCAGCAGCCCGGACAGGTATAATTCACCCCTCCACTTT.